The 13 T cell receptor beta chains presented below share a single source sample, sequenced in a study of blood T cell repertoires in COVID-19. TCRdb's table, derived via immunoSEQ multiplex PCR, lists solely in-frame clones and lacks some. The sample lists some 180,000 clones; 75% to 85% were seen once. What was sequenced was peripheral blood. Receptors originate from a woman older than 75 with COVID-19, enrolled during active disease.

V is TRBV29-1 and J is TRBJ1-1, with TRBD1 matching 11 bases. Germline trimming cut 1 base from V and 4 bases from J; bases unmatched to any gene: 2. The CDR3 has 14 residues. The germline V gene encodes CDR1 SQVTM and CDR2 ANQGSEA. The CDR3 DNA sequence: TGCAGCGTTGAAGGGGGACAGGGGGTCACTGAAGCTTTCTTT. Encoded protein: CSVEGGQGVTEAFF.

The chain employs TRBV21-1 and TRBJ1-2; the table's TRBD1 call for D was not verified on the DNA. TRBV21-1 is a listed pseudogene. This CDR3 spans 15 amino acids. CDR3: CASSKVLGQVRGYTF. CDR3 DNA sequence: TGTGCCAGCAGCAAAGTCCTGGGACAGGTTCGTGGCTACACCTTC.

CDR3 DNA: TGTGCCAGCAGTCTTAGCGGGAGCTCCTACGAGCAGTACTTC. It encodes CASSLSGSSYEQYF. The V and J genes are TRBV27 and TRBJ2-7; 9 nucleotides match TRBD2. In germline, CDR1 is MNHEY, CDR2 SMNVEV (reference sequence). The CDR3 sequence is 14 residues long. Trimming removed 5 bases from V and 0 bases from J; junction bases left unmatched: 2.

The CDR3 loop reads CASRQVSSYEQYF. CDR3 DNA: TGTGCCAGTCGACAGGTTAGCTCCTACGAGCAGTACTTC. The rearrangement uses TRBV2 and TRBJ2-7; tentative D call: TRBD1 (6 bases). Trimming took off 9 bases at V and 0 bases at J, with 12 bases between the two ends. The CDR3 is made up of 13 amino acids. CDR1 and CDR2 from the germline V gene are SNHLY and FYNNEI.

The chain couples TRBV15 to TRBJ1-3; the match to TRBD1 covers 7 bases. J was trimmed by 1 base and V by 0 bases; bases with no gene match: 3. Germline V CDR1 and CDR2: LNHNV, YYDKDF (reference sequence). This CDR3 comprises 16 residues. CDR3 DNA sequence: TGTGCCACCAGCAGAGACAGGGGGAGATCTGGAAACACCATATATTTT. Its protein product is CATSRDRGRSGNTIYF.

Remarks on this clone: Relative to the germline gene, one junction end is altered; a read error may explain this. The chain has TRBV3-1 (or the pseudogene TRBV3-2) and TRBJ1-1, with D hard to call. In germline, CDR1 is LGHDT, CDR2 YNNKEL (reference sequence). CDR3 length: 12 residues. This CDR3 is CASSPPEGGPLF. The CDR3 nucleotides read TGTGCCAGCAGCCCTCCGGAGGGAGGTCCTCTCTTC.

The rearrangement joins TRBV7-2 to TRBJ2-1, with D possibly TRBD1 on 6 matching bases. The germline V and J ends were trimmed by 4 bases and 9 bases, with 16 bases remaining between them. This CDR3 has 14 amino acids. Germline V gene lookup returns CDR1 SGHTA and CDR2 FQGNSA. CDR3 nucleotide sequence: TGTGCCAGCAGCTGGGGGCGAGGGAGCTCTGAGCAGTTCTTC. Translated: CASSWGRGSSEQFF.

The chain employs TRBV6-5 and TRBJ2-1; TRBD2 agrees at 9 bases. Losses at the gene ends were 6 bases for V and 4 bases for J; bases not matched to a gene: 7. CDR3 length: 15 amino acids. The germline gives CDR1 MNHEY, CDR2 SVGAGI. This CDR3 reads CASRAFAGGYNEQFF. The DNA for the CDR3 is TGTGCCAGCAGGGCCTTTGCGGGAGGGTACAATGAGCAGTTCTTC.

The J gene is TRBJ1-5, the V gene TRBV19; 10 bases match TRBD1. This CDR3 contains 14 residues. Trimming removed 3 bases from V and 7 bases from J; junction bases left unmatched: 3. Per germline, CDR1 LNHDA and CDR2 SQIVND (reference sequence). In DNA, the CDR3 is TGTGCCAGTAGTATCCGGGACAGGGGCCAGCCCCAGCATTTT. Translating gives CASSIRDRGQPQHF.

This clone turned up a few times. This rearrangement joins TRBV18 to TRBJ2-1, with D hard to call. Trimming took off 3 bases at V and 9 bases at J, with 9 bases between the two ends. CDR3 length: 12 amino acids. The V gene's germline CDR1 is KGHSH and CDR2 LQKENI. The DNA for the CDR3 is TGTGCCAGCTCACCTCACCCGGGTGAGCAGTTCTTC. This translates into CASSPHPGEQFF.

This clone was seen only once. This chain connects TRBV2 to TRBJ1-5; D is possibly TRBD1 (5 bases). Deletions cut 5 bases from V and 3 bases from J, with 8 bases between. The germline gives CDR1 SNHLY, CDR2 FYNNEI. The CDR3 extends over 13 amino acids. The CDR3 nucleotides read TGTGCCAGCAGTTCACAGGACAATCAGCCCCAGCATTTT. Protein sequence: CASSSQDNQPQHF. The variable domain in full, completed from reference TRBV2 and TRBJ1-5, reads EPEVTQTPSHQVTQMGQEVILRCVPISNHLYFYWYRQILGQKVEFLVSFYNNEISEKSEIFDDQFSVERPDGSNFTLKIRSTKLEDSAMYFCASSSQDNQPQHFGDGTRLSIL.

The chain combines TRBV27 with TRBJ1-3; TRBD1 matches 7 bases. V was clipped by 5 bases and J by 9 bases; unmatched bases: 16. Germline V lookup: CDR1 MNHEY, CDR2 SMNVEV (reference sequence). The CDR3 extends over 16 amino acids. DNA of the CDR3: TGTGCCAGCAGTGCTTACCTCAGGGGGTTAGATAGCACCATATATTTT. Translation gives CASSAYLRGLDSTIYF.

This clone was counted a few times. The V gene is TRBV5-1, the J gene TRBJ1-1; 7 bases map to TRBD1. The CDR3 runs 12 residues. The germline CDR1 and CDR2 sequences are SGHRS and YFSETQ. V lost 4 bases to trimming and J lost 8 bases; unmatched junction nucleotides: 5. CDR3 in amino acids: CASSGGTEEAFF. DNA for the CDR3: TGCGCCAGCAGCGGCGGGACAGAAGAAGCTTTCTTT.